This TCR beta chain was recovered during a study of T-cell memory formation after mild COVID-19. Germline CDR1 and CDR2: PRHDT and FYEKMQ (reference sequence). The CDR3 has 16 residues. The V end was cut by 4 bases, the J end by 2 bases, with 18 bases between. This clonotype was seen more than once but under ten times. TCRdb analysed the 5' RACE reads with MiXCR anew, one entry per CDR3 protein. The sample shows roughly 560,000 distinct CDR3 sequences, about a fifth of them seen only once. The source material was PBMCs or a T cell subset sorted from them (not recorded which). The chain couples TRBV13 to TRBJ2-7; tentatively, D is TRBD1 or TRBD2 (5 bases each). This TCR was sampled from an adult woman who had mild COVID-19 (a few samples of this study predate the infection). Cell type and time point are not known. CDR3 region: CASSSLPWDRTYEQYF. In DNA, the CDR3 is TGTGCCAGCAGCTCCCTCCCCTGGGACCGAACCTACGAGCAGTACTTC.